This entry lists 19 T cell receptor beta chains sequenced from one sample in a study of blood T cells in healthy people across ages (dated by TCRdb to the mid-2010s). Library construction relied on 5' RACE. Sequencing was carried out with an Illumina HiSeq 2500. A second roughly 6 to 12 cycle PCR used a sample-barcoded 5' primer and a J-beta primer mix. TCRdb reran the public reads through fastp at Q25 and MiXCR, keeping productive beta chains. Each entry is one CDR3 protein sequence, shown with its most common DNA and genes. This sample has about 640,000 distinct CDR3 sequences in its table, and 58% of those were observed once. The ten largest clones represent 30% to 40% of the sample. What was sequenced was blood. All receptors come from a man in his sixties in good health.

The J gene is TRBJ2-5, the V gene TRBV9; D might be TRBD1 (6 bases). Trimming stripped 0 bases from V and 4 bases from J, with 13 bases between. This CDR3 has 15 amino acids. Germline V CDR1 and CDR2: SGDLS, YYNGEE. CDR3 region: CASSVGARGPETQYF. In DNA form, the CDR3 reads TGTGCCAGCAGCGTAGGGGCCAGGGGCCCAGAGACCCAGTACTTC.

V usage is TRBV5-1 and J usage is TRBJ1-2, with D tentatively TRBD1 (5 bases). There are 11 residues in the CDR3. The germline CDR1 and CDR2 sequences are SGHRS and YFSETQ. V lost 0 bases to trimming and J lost 10 bases, with 7 bases between them. The CDR3 DNA follows: TGCGCCAGCAGCTTGGAGGGACCCTACACCTTC. Its translation is CASSLEGPYTF.

This chain connects TRBV4-1 to TRBJ1-2; D gene unclear. Germline-derived CDR1 and CDR2 are MGHRA and YSYEKL. Trimming pared 4 bases from V and 8 bases from J, leaving 20 bases between. The CDR3 spans 15 residues. DNA for the CDR3: TGCGCCAGCAGCCGCCTCGGCACGGAGAGGGTAGGCTACACCTTC. Protein product: CASSRLGTERVGYTF.

This clonotype appeared a few times. The V and J genes are TRBV6-2 or TRBV6-3 and TRBJ2-1; D possibly uses TRBD1 or TRBD2 (5 bases each). The CDR3 has 14 residues. The germline V and J ends were trimmed by 8 bases and 0 bases, with 11 bases remaining between them. Looked up from germline, CDR1 is MNHEY and CDR2 is SVGEGT. The CDR3: CASWDPSSYNEQFF. The CDR3, as DNA: TGTGCCAGCTGGGACCCAAGCTCCTACAATGAGCAGTTCTTC.

In this sample, this clonotype turned up once. Its ends do not fully match the called genes, so a read error is possible. The chain uses TRBV7-2 and TRBJ1-1; 8 bases agree with TRBD1. From germline, CDR1 is SGHTA and CDR2 FQGNSA. The CDR3 consists of 14 residues. CDR3 in amino acids: CASSSRGQSTEAFF. In DNA form, the CDR3 reads TGTGCCAGCAGCTCCAGGGGGCAGAGCACTGAGGCTTTCTTT.

The chain carries TRBV4-2 and TRBJ1-5, with a weak D call TRBD1 (5 bases). Germline V CDR1 and CDR2: LGHNA, YNFKEQ. This CDR3 has 17 amino acids. V gave up 4 bases and J gave up 3 bases, with 19 bases separating them. In DNA, the CDR3 is TGTGCCAGCAGCCCACCCACGTGGGGCCCATTCAATCAGCCCCAGCATTTT. It specifies CASSPPTWGPFNQPQHF.

The chain joins TRBV27 to TRBJ2-7; tentatively, D is TRBD2 (5 bases). The J call may be in error: the DNA end matches TRBJ2-5 better. In germline, CDR1 is MNHEY, CDR2 SMNVEV (reference sequence). The CDR3 spans 14 residues. This chain's CDR3 is CASSLRVRGETQYF. The CDR3 nucleotides are TGTGCCAGCAGTCTTAGGGTCCGGGGAGAGACCCAGTACTTC.

The chain employs TRBV11-2 and TRBJ2-1; TRBD1 agrees at 8 bases. The ends lost 5 bases at V and 9 bases at J; junction bases unmatched: 6. The CDR3 is made up of 13 amino acids. Germline V lookup: CDR1 SGHAT, CDR2 FQNNGV. CDR3 in amino acids: CASSLQGAIEQFF. The CDR3, as DNA: TGTGCCAGCAGCCTCCAGGGGGCAATTGAGCAGTTCTTC.

The rearrangement uses TRBV5-1 and TRBJ2-1, with 11 bases fitting TRBD2. The CDR3 consists of 17 residues. The ends lost 0 bases at V and 7 bases at J; junction bases unmatched: 9. CDR1 and CDR2 (germline): SGHRS, YFSETQ. CDR3 region: CASSLVSASGGWNEQFF. As DNA, the CDR3 is TGCGCCAGCAGCTTGGTTTCGGCTAGCGGGGGGTGGAATGAGCAGTTCTTC.

Only a few counts were recorded for this clonotype. V and J are TRBV4-1 and TRBJ1-2, with a possible D match to TRBD1 (5 bases). V was cut by 1 base and J by 8 bases, with 11 bases left in between. This CDR3 region has 13 residues. Germline V lookup: CDR1 MGHRA, CDR2 YSYEKL. CDR3 sequence (DNA): TGCGCCAGCAGCCAAGGGGGGATACACGGCTACACCTTC. Translating gives CASSQGGIHGYTF.

The chain has TRBV6-2 or TRBV6-3 and TRBJ2-1, with a possible D match to TRBD2 (5 bases). Trimming shortened V by 6 bases and J by 9 bases, and 18 bases separated the two germline ends. Germline loops: CDR1 MNHEY, CDR2 SVGEGT. This CDR3 is built from 14 residues. The CDR3 loop reads CASRTFGVSREQFF. The CDR3 DNA is TGTGCCAGCAGAACATTCGGGGTGAGCCGTGAGCAGTTCTTC.

The chain combines TRBV21-1 with TRBJ2-1; the table assigns TRBD1, which was not confirmed against the DNA. TRBV21-1 corresponds to a pseudogene. This CDR3 has 16 amino acids. CDR3 region: CASSKEEPGHVSEQFF. The CDR3 DNA sequence: TGTGCCAGCAGCAAAGAAGAGCCGGGACACGTCAGTGAGCAGTTCTTC.

The V and J genes are TRBV5-1 and TRBJ2-1; D is unresolved. The DNA matches TRBJ2-7 better at its end, which makes the J call doubtful. The CDR3 has 15 amino acids. The germline V gene encodes CDR1 SGHRS and CDR2 YFSETQ. The CDR3 loop is CASSLALSSYNEQYF. The CDR3, as DNA: TGCGCCAGCAGCTTGGCGTTGAGCTCCTACAATGAGCAGTACTTC.

V is TRBV5-5 and J is TRBJ2-4, with 11 positions matching TRBD1. The J call may not be correct, given that the DNA end is closer to TRBJ2-7. The germline V gene encodes CDR1 SGHKS and CDR2 YYEKEE (reference sequence). CDR3 length: 18 residues. This chain's CDR3 is CASSLERTGGAVGLEQYF. CDR3 coding DNA: TGTGCCAGCAGCTTGGAACGGACAGGGGGCGCGGTCGGCCTCGAGCAGTACTTC.

V gene TRBV6-2 or TRBV6-3 combines with J gene TRBJ2-7; D may be TRBD2 (6 bases). Germline V lookup: CDR1 MNHEY, CDR2 SVGEGT. V was pared by 0 bases and J by 4 bases, with 10 bases between. The CDR3 is 14 amino acids. CDR3 DNA: TGTGCCAGCAGTTACTCTGGGACTCTATACGAGCAGTACTTC. Encoded protein: CASSYSGTLYEQYF.

The V gene is TRBV2, the J gene TRBJ2-7; D is unresolved. Trimming shortened V by 5 bases and J by 6 bases, and 14 bases separated the two germline ends. The CDR3 consists of 13 residues. Germline V gene lookup returns CDR1 SNHLY and CDR2 FYNNEI. The CDR3 nucleotides are TGTGCCAGCAGTAAAAACGGTTTCAGCGAGCAGTACTTC. Translation gives CASSKNGFSEQYF.

This sequence joins TRBV6-4 and TRBJ2-6, with unresolved D. Germline CDR1 reads MRHNA; CDR2 reads SNTAGT. The ends were cut back, 6 bases at V and 0 bases at J, with 12 bases in the middle. The CDR3 loop spans 16 amino acids. In DNA, the CDR3 is TGTGCCAGCAGCCCCTACACGCGCTCTGGGGCCAACGTCCTGACTTTC. It codes for CASSPYTRSGANVLTF.

This chain connects TRBV6-2 or TRBV6-3 to TRBJ2-1; 7 bases map to TRBD2. The CDR3 runs 13 residues. From germline, CDR1 is MNHEY and CDR2 SVGEGT. V dropped 8 bases and J dropped 9; count of bases not matched to a gene: 10. CDR3 protein: CASCGLVRGEQFF. Written as DNA, the CDR3 is TGTGCCAGCTGCGGACTAGTCCGCGGTGAGCAGTTCTTC.

This rearrangement joins TRBV5-1 to TRBJ2-7; D possibly uses TRBD1 or TRBD2 (6 bases each). The CDR3 sequence is 15 residues long. Germline loops: CDR1 SGHRS, CDR2 YFSETQ. V lost 5 bases to trimming and J lost 3 bases, with 18 bases between them. CDR3 sequence (DNA): TGCGCCAGCAGTCCTGCGGGACACACATACTACGAGCAGTACTTC. It translates to CASSPAGHTYYEQYF.